The 8 T cell receptor beta chains below were found in one sample sequenced in a study of blood T cell repertoires in COVID-19 (TCRdb year 2020). The library was built by means of the immunoSEQ multiplex PCR assay. Drawn from immuneACCESS, this table holds only the in-frame rearrangements with V and J called that TCRdb kept. Clones are partly lost; checked studies trace under half to an unresolved V gene and leave the rest unexplained. The sample contains 200,000 to 250,000 clones, roughly 89% of them found a single time. 5.5% to 8% of the sample is taken by the ten largest. Material: peripheral blood. Receptor source: a man in his sixties who had recovered from COVID-19.

J is TRBJ1-4 and V is TRBV4-2, with D possibly being TRBD1 (6 bases). CDR3 length equals 17 residues. Germline V CDR1 and CDR2: LGHNA, YNFKEQ. V was cut by 4 bases and J by 5 bases, with 20 bases left in between. The CDR3, as DNA: TGTGCCAGCAGCCTACACAACCGACAGGAAGGGAATGAAAAACTGTTTTTT. This gives the protein CASSLHNRQEGNEKLFF.

The chain employs TRBV7-3 and TRBJ2-3, with 9 nucleotides matching TRBD2. Unmatched junction bases numbered 3, after V lost 1 base and J lost 4 bases. The CDR3 sequence is 15 residues long. Germline V CDR1 and CDR2: SGHTA, FQGTGA. The CDR3 region has the DNA TGTGCCAGCAGCTTAAGCGGGGGGGCGTCAGATACGCAGTATTTT. Residues: CASSLSGGASDTQYF.

The rearrangement links TRBV9 to TRBJ1-2; the match to TRBD1 covers 8 bases. Germline V CDR1 and CDR2: SGDLS, YYNGEE. After removal of 4 bases from V and 4 bases from J, the junction contained 9 bases not matched to a gene. The length of the CDR3 is 15 residues. The CDR3 is CASSPEGQGFYGYTF. DNA for the CDR3: TGTGCCAGCAGCCCAGAAGGACAGGGATTCTATGGCTACACCTTC.

The gene calls are TRBV4-1 and TRBJ1-2; D is unresolved. V lost 0 bases to trimming and J lost 8 bases, with 19 bases between them. In germline, CDR1 is MGHRA, CDR2 YSYEKL. The length of the CDR3 is 16 residues. The CDR3 loop reads CASSQDFPGSKSGYTF. The CDR3 region has the DNA TGCGCCAGCAGCCAAGATTTCCCAGGTTCAAAGAGCGGCTACACCTTC.

This clone was counted once. The genes are TRBV5-1 and TRBJ2-7; TRBD2 matches 11 bases. Germline V gives CDR1 SGHRS, CDR2 YFSETQ. CDR3 length: 15 amino acids. Trimming removed 0 bases from V and 5 bases from J; junction bases left unmatched: 4. The CDR3 is CASSLVTSGSNEQYF. CDR3 bases: TGCGCCAGCAGCTTGGTCACTAGCGGGAGCAACGAGCAGTACTTC.

The chain couples TRBV6-2 or TRBV6-3 to TRBJ2-7; 10 bases align to TRBD2. After removal of 5 bases from V and 2 bases from J, the junction contained 6 bases not matched to a gene. Germline CDR1 reads MNHEY; CDR2 reads SVGEGT. This CDR3 comprises 15 residues. CDR3 protein: CASSRTSGKTYEQYF. CDR3 DNA: TGTGCCAGCAGTCGGACTAGCGGTAAAACCTACGAGCAGTACTTC.

The V and J genes are TRBV7-9 and TRBJ2-7; D is ambiguous. Germline CDR1 reads SEHNR; CDR2 reads FQNEAQ (reference sequence). This CDR3 region has 12 residues. Trimming took off 5 bases at V and 3 bases at J, with 8 bases between the two ends. CDR3 in amino acids: CASSPGGYEQYF. The CDR3 DNA follows: TGTGCCAGCAGCCCCGGTGGCTACGAGCAGTACTTC. The full variable domain, rest sourced from reference TRBV7-9 and TRBJ2-7, is DTGVSQNPRHKITKRGQNVTFRCDPISEHNRLYWYRQTLGQGPEFLTYFQNEAQLEKSRLLSDRFSAERPKGSFSTLEIQRTEQGDSAMYLCASSPGGYEQYFGPGTRLTVT.

The chain combines TRBV15 with TRBJ2-3, with TRBD2 matching 7 bases. V shed 0 bases, J shed 9 bases, and the junction held 9 bases outside the gene matches. CDR1 is LNHNV, CDR2 YYDKDF, per germline (reference sequence). The length of the CDR3 is 15 residues. DNA for the CDR3: TGTGCCACCAGCAGAGATATGGGGGGGACCCCCACGCAGTATTTT. Translation: CATSRDMGGTPTQYF.